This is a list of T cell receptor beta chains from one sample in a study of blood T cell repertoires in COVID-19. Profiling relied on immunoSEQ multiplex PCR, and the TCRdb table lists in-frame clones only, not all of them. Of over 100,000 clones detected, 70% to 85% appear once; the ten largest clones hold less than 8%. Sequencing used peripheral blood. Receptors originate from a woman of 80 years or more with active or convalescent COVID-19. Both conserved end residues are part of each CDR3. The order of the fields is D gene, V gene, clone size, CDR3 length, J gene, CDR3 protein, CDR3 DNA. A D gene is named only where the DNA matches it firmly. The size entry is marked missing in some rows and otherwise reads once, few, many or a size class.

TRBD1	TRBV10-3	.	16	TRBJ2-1	CAIRPGTGERYNEQFF	TGTGCCATCAGACCGGGGACAGGGGAGCGTTACAATGAGCAGTTCTTC
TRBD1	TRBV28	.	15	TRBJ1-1	CASSPGGQGSTEAFF	TGTGCCAGCAGTCCGGGCGGACAGGGCAGCACTGAAGCTTTCTTT
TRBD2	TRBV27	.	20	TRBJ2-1	CASSSPWTSGRTSSYNEQFF	TGTGCCAGCAGTTCCCCCTGGACTAGCGGGAGGACGAGCTCCTACAATGAGCAGTTCTTC
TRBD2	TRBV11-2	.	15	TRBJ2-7	CASSAASGGLYEQYF	TGTGCCAGCAGCGCTGCTAGCGGGGGACTTTACGAGCAGTACTTC
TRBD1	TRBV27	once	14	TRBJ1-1	CASSPQNDRGQAFF	TGTGCCAGCAGCCCTCAAAACGACAGGGGGCAAGCTTTCTTT
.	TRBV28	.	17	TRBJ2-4	CASSFLSSGLRINIQYF	TGTGCCAGCAGTTTTTTGAGTTCAGGACTACGCATAAACATTCAGTACTTC
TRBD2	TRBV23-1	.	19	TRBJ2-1	CASSQLGLAGKSSYNEQFF	TGCGCCAGCAGTCAATTGGGACTAGCGGGCAAGAGCTCCTACAATGAGCAGTTCTTC
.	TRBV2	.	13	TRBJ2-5	CASSEVAGRTQYF	TGTGCCAGCAGTGAAGTTGCGGGAAGGACCCAGTACTTC
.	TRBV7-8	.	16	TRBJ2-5	CASSLGGGALPETQYF	TGTGCCAGCAGCTTAGGCGGGGGCGCCCTCCCAGAGACCCAGTACTTC
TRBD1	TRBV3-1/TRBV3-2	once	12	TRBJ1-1	CASSPQGQRAFF	TGTGCCAGCAGCCCACAGGGACAGCGAGCTTTCTTT
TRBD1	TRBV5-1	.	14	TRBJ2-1	CASSWGQGASEQFF	TGCGCCAGCAGCTGGGGACAGGGGGCGAGTGAGCAGTTCTTC
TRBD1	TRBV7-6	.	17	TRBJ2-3	CASSLDGTVGWSDTQYF	TGTGCCAGCAGCTTAGATGGGACAGTCGGGTGGTCAGATACGCAGTATTTT
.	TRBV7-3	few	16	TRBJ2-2	CASSLAGKTNTGELFF	TGTGCCAGCAGCTTGGCCGGGAAAACGAACACCGGGGAGCTGTTTTTT
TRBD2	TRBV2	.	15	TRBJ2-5	CASSDGLAGVFTQYF	TGTGCCAGCAGTGATGGGCTAGCGGGAGTATTTACCCAGTACTTC
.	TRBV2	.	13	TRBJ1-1	CASSGTGDLAAFF	TGTGCCAGCAGTGGTACGGGGGACTTGGCCGCTTTCTTT
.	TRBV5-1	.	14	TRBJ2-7	CASSTDRGLDEQYF	TGCGCCAGCAGCACGGACAGAGGTCTGGACGAGCAGTACTTC
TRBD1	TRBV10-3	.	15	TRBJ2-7	CAISEPGQDLDEQYF	TGTGCCATCAGTGAGCCGGGACAGGATCTTGACGAGCAGTACTTC
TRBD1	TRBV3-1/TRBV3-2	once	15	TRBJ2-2	CASSHEVTGTGELFF	TGTGCCAGCAGCCATGAGGTGACAGGGACCGGGGAGCTGTTTTTT
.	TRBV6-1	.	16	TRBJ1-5	CASSEMVGRDNQPQHF	TGTGCCAGCAGTGAAATGGTGGGCAGGGACAATCAGCCCCAGCATTTT
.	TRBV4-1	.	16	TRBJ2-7	CASSQGGQPGVYEQYF	TGCGCCAGCAGCCAAGGGGGACAGCCGGGGGTCTACGAGCAGTACTTC
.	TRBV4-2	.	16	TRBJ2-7	CASSQESRGGRPEQYF	TGTGCCAGCAGCCAAGAATCCCGTGGGGGGAGGCCCGAGCAGTACTTC
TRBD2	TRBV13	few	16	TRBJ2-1	CASSFPSGVSYNEQFF	TGTGCCAGCAGCTTTCCTAGCGGGGTCTCCTACAATGAGCAGTTCTTC
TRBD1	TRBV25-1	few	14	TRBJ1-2	CASASGTGLYGYTF	TGTGCCAGCGCGAGCGGGACAGGGCTCTATGGCTACACCTTC
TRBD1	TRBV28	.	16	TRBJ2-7	CASSLLGTGGSYEQYF	TGTGCCAGCAGTTTACTTGGGACAGGTGGGTCCTACGAGCAGTACTTC
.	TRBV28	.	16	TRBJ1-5	CASSLIAGAGNQPQHF	TGTGCCAGCAGTTTAATTGCAGGGGCTGGGAATCAGCCCCAGCATTTT
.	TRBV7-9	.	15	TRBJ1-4	CASSQRGGTVEKLFF	TGTGCCAGCAGCCAAAGGGGGGGAACCGTAGAAAAACTGTTTTTT
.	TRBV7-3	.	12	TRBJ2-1	CASSSSGVEQFF	TGTGCCAGCAGCTCCTCAGGGGTTGAGCAGTTCTTC
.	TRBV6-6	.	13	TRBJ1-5	CASKRQGNQPQHF	TGTGCCAGCAAAAGACAGGGCAATCAGCCCCAGCATTTT
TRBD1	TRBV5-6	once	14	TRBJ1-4	CASSRDRANEKLFF	TGTGCCAGCAGCCGGGACAGGGCTAATGAAAAACTGTTTTTT
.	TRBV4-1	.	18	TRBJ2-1	CASSQELPRSGLNNEQFF	TGCGCCAGCAGCCAAGAATTGCCGCGCAGCGGGCTGAACAATGAGCAGTTCTTC
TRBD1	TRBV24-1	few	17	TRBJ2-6	CATSAPGQYSGANVLTF	TGTGCCACCAGTGCTCCGGGACAGTACTCTGGGGCCAACGTCCTGACTTTC
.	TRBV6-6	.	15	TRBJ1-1	CASSYLEGPRTEAFF	TGTGCCAGCAGTTATTTGGAGGGGCCGAGGACTGAAGCTTTCTTT
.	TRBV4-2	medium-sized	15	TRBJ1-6	CASSQEGAYNSPLHF	TGTGCCAGCAGCCAAGAGGGGGCATATAATTCACCCCTCCACTTT
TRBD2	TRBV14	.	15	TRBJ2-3	CASSPSGRSTDTQYF	TGTGCCAGCAGCCCTAGCGGGCGTAGCACAGATACGCAGTATTTT
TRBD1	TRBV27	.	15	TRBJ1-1	CASSFGTGPNTEAFF	TGTGCCAGCAGTTTCGGGACAGGGCCGAACACTGAAGCTTTCTTT
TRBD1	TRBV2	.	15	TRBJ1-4	CASRLTGGTGEKLFF	TGTGCCAGCAGGCTGACAGGGGGCACAGGTGAAAAACTGTTTTTT
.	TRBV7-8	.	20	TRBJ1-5	CASSHPWGGQIPMSNQPQHF	TGTGCCAGCAGCCACCCCTGGGGGGGGCAGATTCCGATGAGCAATCAGCCCCAGCATTTT
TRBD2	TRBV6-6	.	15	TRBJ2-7	CASSANGGGVYEQYF	TGTGCCAGCAGCGCCAACGGGGGAGGGGTCTACGAGCAGTACTTC
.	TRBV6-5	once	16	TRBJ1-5	CASSYPDGGQRQPQHF	TGTGCCAGCAGTTACCCGGACGGGGGGCAGAGGCAGCCCCAGCATTTT
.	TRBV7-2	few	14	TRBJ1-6	CASSLEAPNGPLHF	TGTGCCAGCAGCTTAGAAGCACCGAATGGACCCCTCCACTTT
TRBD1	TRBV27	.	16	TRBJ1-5	CASSLTTGGNNQPQHF	TGTGCCAGCAGTTTAACGACAGGGGGGAACAATCAGCCCCAGCATTTT
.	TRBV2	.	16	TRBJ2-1	CASSARGLSSYNEQFF	TGTGCCAGCAGCGCCCGAGGCCTGAGCTCCTACAATGAGCAGTTCTTC
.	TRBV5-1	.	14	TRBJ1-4	CASSFSSGGEKLFF	TGCGCCAGCAGCTTTTCGTCGGGGGGAGAAAAACTGTTTTTT
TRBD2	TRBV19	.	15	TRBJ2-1	CASSIVASGKNEQFF	TGTGCCAGTAGTATAGTGGCTAGCGGGAAGAATGAGCAGTTCTTC
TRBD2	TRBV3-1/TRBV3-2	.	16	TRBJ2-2	CASSVRLAGDTGELFF	TGTGCCAGCAGCGTCCGACTAGCGGGAGACACCGGGGAGCTGTTTTTT
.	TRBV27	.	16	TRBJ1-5	CASSLSGVLGNQPQHF	TGTGCCAGCAGTTTATCCGGGGTTTTGGGCAATCAGCCCCAGCATTTT
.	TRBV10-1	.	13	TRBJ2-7	CASSESRGQEQYF	TGCGCCAGCAGTGAGTCGAGAGGGCAGGAGCAGTACTTC
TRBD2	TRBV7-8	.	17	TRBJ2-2	CASSSAQGGRWTGELFF	TGTGCCAGCAGCTCAGCTCAAGGCGGGAGATGGACCGGGGAGCTGTTTTTT